This T cell receptor (beta chain) was documented in a study of T cells after yellow fever vaccination. CDR3 length: 13 amino acids. Unmatched junction bases numbered 7, after V lost 7 bases and J lost 9 bases. Germline CDR1 and CDR2: DFQATT and SNEGSKA (reference sequence). TCRdb independently ran MiXCR on the 5' RACE reads; one entry per CDR3 protein. The data show around 600,000 distinct CDR3 sequences, over 9% seen once. This clonotype has more than one count but fewer than ten. The sequence derives from a young man who received the YFV17D yellow fever vaccine. The specimen comprised PBMCs, sampled on the day of the yellow fever booster vaccination. The chain couples TRBV20-1 to TRBJ2-1; 12 nucleotides align to TRBD1. DNA of the CDR3: TGCAGTGTCCCGGGACAGGGGGCGAGTGAGCAGTTCTTC. Amino acid sequence: CSVPGQGASEQFF.